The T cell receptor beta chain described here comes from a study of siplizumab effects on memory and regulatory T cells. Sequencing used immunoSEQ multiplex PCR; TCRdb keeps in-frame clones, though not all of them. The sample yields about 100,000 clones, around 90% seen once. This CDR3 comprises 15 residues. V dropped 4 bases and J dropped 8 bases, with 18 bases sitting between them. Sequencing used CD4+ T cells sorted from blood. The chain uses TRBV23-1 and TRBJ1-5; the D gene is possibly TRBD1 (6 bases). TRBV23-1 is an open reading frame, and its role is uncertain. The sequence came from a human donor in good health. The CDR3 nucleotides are TGCGCCAGCAGTCCTCGCCAGGGGCCGGGTAAGCCCCAGCATTTT. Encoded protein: CASSPRQGPGKPQHF.